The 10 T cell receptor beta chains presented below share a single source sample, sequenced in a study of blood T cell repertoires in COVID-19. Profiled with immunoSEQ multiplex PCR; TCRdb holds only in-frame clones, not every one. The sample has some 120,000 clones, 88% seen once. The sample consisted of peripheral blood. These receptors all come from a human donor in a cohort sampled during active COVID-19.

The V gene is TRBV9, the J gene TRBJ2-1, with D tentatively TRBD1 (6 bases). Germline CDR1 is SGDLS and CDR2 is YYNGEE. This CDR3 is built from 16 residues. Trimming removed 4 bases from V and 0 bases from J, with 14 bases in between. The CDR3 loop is CASSTGRGSSYNEQFF. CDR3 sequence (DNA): TGTGCCAGCAGCACAGGAAGGGGGAGCTCCTACAATGAGCAGTTCTTC.

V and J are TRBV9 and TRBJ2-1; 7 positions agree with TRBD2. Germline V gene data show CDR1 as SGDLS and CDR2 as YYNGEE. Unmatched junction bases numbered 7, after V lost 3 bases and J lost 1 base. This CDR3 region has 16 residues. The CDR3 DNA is TGTGCCAGCAGCGCCATAAGCGGGACTTCCTACAATGAGCAGTTCTTC. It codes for CASSAISGTSYNEQFF.

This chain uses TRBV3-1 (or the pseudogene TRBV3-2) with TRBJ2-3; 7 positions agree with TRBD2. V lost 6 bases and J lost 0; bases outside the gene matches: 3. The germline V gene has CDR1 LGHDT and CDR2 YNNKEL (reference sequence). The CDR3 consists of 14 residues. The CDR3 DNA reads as TGTGCCAGCAGAAGGACTAGTAGCACAGATACGCAGTATTTT. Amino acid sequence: CASRRTSSTDTQYF.

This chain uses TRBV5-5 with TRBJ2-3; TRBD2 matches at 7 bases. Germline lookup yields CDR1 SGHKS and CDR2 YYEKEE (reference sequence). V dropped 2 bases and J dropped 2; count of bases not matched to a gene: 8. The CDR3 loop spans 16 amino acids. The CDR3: CASSFGGGVATDTQYF. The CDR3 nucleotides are TGTGCCAGCAGCTTTGGGGGAGGGGTAGCCACAGATACGCAGTATTTT.

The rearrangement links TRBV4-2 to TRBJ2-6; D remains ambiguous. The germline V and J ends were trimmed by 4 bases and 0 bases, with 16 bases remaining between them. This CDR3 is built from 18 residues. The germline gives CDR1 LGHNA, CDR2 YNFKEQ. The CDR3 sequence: CASSLKVAAGSGANVLTF. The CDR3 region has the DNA TGTGCCAGCAGCCTCAAGGTAGCCGCCGGCTCTGGGGCCAACGTCCTGACTTTC.

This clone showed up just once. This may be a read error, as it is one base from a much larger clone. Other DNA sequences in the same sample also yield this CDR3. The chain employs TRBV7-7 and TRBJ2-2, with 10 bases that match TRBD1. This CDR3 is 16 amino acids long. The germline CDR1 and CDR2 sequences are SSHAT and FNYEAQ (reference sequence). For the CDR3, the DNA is TGTGCTAGCAGCCCAACCGGGACAGGGGTAGCCGGGGAGCTGTTTTTT. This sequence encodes CASSPTGTGVAGELFF. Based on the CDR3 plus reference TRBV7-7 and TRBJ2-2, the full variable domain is GAGVSQSPRYKVTKRGQDVTLRCDPISSHATLYWYQQALGQGPEFLTYFNYEAQPDKSGLPSDRFSAERPEGSISTLTIQRTEQRDSAMYRCASSPTGTGVAGELFFGEGSRLTVL.

Here the CDR3 reads CSVGPIGTGSYEQYF. In nucleotides, the CDR3 is TGCAGCGTTGGTCCCATCGGGACAGGGTCCTACGAGCAGTACTTC. The genes are TRBV29-1 and TRBJ2-7; TRBD1 agrees at 9 bases. The CDR3 is 15 amino acids. CDR1 and CDR2 from the germline V gene are SQVTM and ANQGSEA. J lost 1 base, V lost 4 bases, and 8 bases had no gene match.

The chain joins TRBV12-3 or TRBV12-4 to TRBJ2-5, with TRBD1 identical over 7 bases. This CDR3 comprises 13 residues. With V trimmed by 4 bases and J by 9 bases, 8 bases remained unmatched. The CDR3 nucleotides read TGTGCCAGCAGTTACACGGCCCAGGGGGCCCAGTACTTC. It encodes CASSYTAQGAQYF.

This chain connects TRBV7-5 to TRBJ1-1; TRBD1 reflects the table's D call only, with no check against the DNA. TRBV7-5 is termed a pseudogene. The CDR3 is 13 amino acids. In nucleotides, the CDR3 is TGTGCCAGAAGCTTGACAGGGGGCCTTGAAGCTTTCTTT. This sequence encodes CARSLTGGLEAFF.

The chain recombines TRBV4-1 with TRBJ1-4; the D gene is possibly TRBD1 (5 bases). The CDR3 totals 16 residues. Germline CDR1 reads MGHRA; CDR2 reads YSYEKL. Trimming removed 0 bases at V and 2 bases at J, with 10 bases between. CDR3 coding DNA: TGCGCCAGCAGCCAAGATTTTGGGGCCACTAATGAAAAACTGTTTTTT. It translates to CASSQDFGATNEKLFF.